This is a list of T cell receptor beta chains from one sample in a study of T cells in Graves' hyperthyroidism and ophthalmopathy. MiXCR was run by TCRdb on the multiplex PCR reads, yielding one entry per CDR3 protein. The repertoire has approximately 560,000 distinct CDR3 sequences, about 43% of them found once; the top ten carry roughly 8.2%. Sequenced input: peripheral blood or thyroid tissue (not recorded which). These receptors all stem from a woman aged 18-30 years with Graves' hyperthyroidism. CDR3s include the opening cysteine and the closing phenylalanine or tryptophan. D genes are given only for firm matches. The size field is filled for only some rows; it gives once, few, many or a size class.

TRBV9	TRBJ2-5	-	few	TGTGCCAGCAGCGTGGGGGGCAGGCACCAAGAGACCCAGTACTTC	CASSVGGRHQETQYF
TRBV20-1	TRBJ1-1	-	few	TGCAGTGCCCAGAGTGACGTAAACACTGAAGCTTTCTTT	CSAQSDVNTEAFF
TRBV29-1	TRBJ1-2	TRBD1	many	TGCAGCGTTGTCCCACAGGGGATAGATGGCTACACCTTC	CSVVPQGIDGYTF
TRBV5-1	TRBJ1-2	TRBD1	few	TGTGCCAGCAGCCGACAGGGATGGGACTATGGCTACACCTTC	CASSRQGWDYGYTF
TRBV11-3	TRBJ2-2	-	-	TGTGCCAGCAGCTTAGAAGGGTATCTTCGAGGCACCGGGGAGCTGTTTTTT	CASSLEGYLRGTGELFF
TRBV19	TRBJ1-6	-	-	TGTGCCTGGAGTGTACGGGCAGGAATCTCACCCCTCCACTTT	CAWSVRAGISPLHF
TRBV2	TRBJ1-3	-	many	TGTGCCAGCAGTTCCGGACGTTCGTCACTAGGAAACACCATATATTTT	CASSSGRSSLGNTIYF
TRBV10-3	TRBJ2-5	-	-	TGTGCCATCAGCGGGGGGCATACGGAGACCCAGTACTTC	CAISGGHTETQYF
TRBV7-9	TRBJ1-5	-	-	TGTGCCTGGAGTACGGATATCAATCAGCCCCAGCATTTT	CAWSTDINQPQHF
TRBV2	TRBJ1-2	TRBD1	-	TGTGCCTGGAGTTCCTCGGACAGGGTCATCTATGGCTACACCTTC	CAWSSSDRVIYGYTF
TRBV7-8	TRBJ1-1	TRBD1	many	TGTGCCAGCAGCCGGTATGGACAGGGTTCAGCTTTCTTT	CASSRYGQGSAFF
TRBV10-3	TRBJ1-3	-	once	TGTGCCATCAGAACGTCTAGTGTGGGAAACACCATATATTTT	CAIRTSSVGNTIYF
TRBV7-2	TRBJ2-2	-	-	TGTGCCAGCAGCGGACGGGCAGGGAACACCGGGGAGCTGTTTTTT	CASSGRAGNTGELFF
TRBV2	TRBJ2-7	TRBD1	many	TGTGCCAGCACTGGGACAGGAGCCTACGAGCAGTACTTC	CASTGTGAYEQYF
TRBV20-1	TRBJ1-5	-	-	TGCAGTGCTAGGAGCCCCGGGCGCCGGTATCAGCCCCAGCATTTT	CSARSPGRRYQPQHF
TRBV29-1	TRBJ1-5	-	-	TGCAGCGTTGAATTGGGGCAGCCCCAGCATTTT	CSVELGQPQHF
TRBV28	TRBJ1-5	-	-	TGTGCCAGCAGTCCGCCCTGGAATAGCAATCAGCCCCAGCATTTT	CASSPPWNSNQPQHF
TRBV15	TRBJ2-7	-	-	TGTGCCACCAGCGATGGCGGGTCCTACGAGCAGTACTTC	CATSDGGSYEQYF
TRBV2	TRBJ2-7	-	few	TGTGCCAGCAGCTCAATTCCGCGAGTGAACTACGAGCAGTACTTC	CASSSIPRVNYEQYF
TRBV29-1	TRBJ2-5	TRBD1	many	TGCAGCACACAGACAGGGAGTAAGACCCAGTACTTC	CSTQTGSKTQYF
TRBV29-1	TRBJ2-7	TRBD1	-	TGCAGCGCCCGACAGGGTTCGGTCAACGAGCAGTACTTC	CSARQGSVNEQYF
TRBV7-9	TRBJ1-1	-	-	TGTGCCAGCAGCCCGCAGGGTAAGAACACTGAAGCTTTCTTT	CASSPQGKNTEAFF
TRBV25-1	TRBJ1-3	TRBD1	-	TGTGCCAGCAGTGAATTAGGGACAGACTCTGGAAACACCATATATTTT	CASSELGTDSGNTIYF
TRBV5-1	TRBJ2-7	TRBD1	-	TGCGCCAGCAGCCAGGGGACAGCCCTCTCCTACGAGCAGTACTTC	CASSQGTALSYEQYF
TRBV7-9	TRBJ1-1	-	many	TGTGCCAGCAGCTTAGATCAGCGAACTGAAGCTTTCTTT	CASSLDQRTEAFF
TRBV4-3	TRBJ1-2	-	few	TGCGCCAGCAGCCAAGACAGAGCGACAAGCTATGGCTACACCTTC	CASSQDRATSYGYTF
TRBV7-9	TRBJ1-6	-	few	TGTGCCAGCAGTAACAGCAGCTATAATTCACCCCTCCACTTT	CASSNSSYNSPLHF
TRBV15	TRBJ1-2	TRBD1	many	TGTGCCACCAGCAGAGATTTGGACAGGAGTTTGTATGGCTACACCTTC	CATSRDLDRSLYGYTF
TRBV7-9	TRBJ1-4	TRBD1	few	TGTGCCAGCAGAAAAGGGACAGGCGCAACTAATGAAAAACTGTTTTTT	CASRKGTGATNEKLFF
TRBV7-9	TRBJ1-6	TRBD1	-	TGTGCCAGCAGCCAGACAGGGTTTCGGTCACCCCTCCACTTT	CASSQTGFRSPLHF
TRBV11-2	TRBJ2-5	TRBD2	-	TGTGCCAGCAGCGTCCGGGGGGGACACAGCGGGAGGGCCGGGACCCAGTACTTC	CASSVRGGHSGRAGTQYF
TRBV7-9	TRBJ1-1	-	many	TGTGCCAGCCTGGCCCCTGGGATGGGTGAAGCTTTCTTT	CASLAPGMGEAFF
TRBV10-3	TRBJ2-7	TRBD1	many	TGTGCCATCACCAGGACAGGGACCTACGAGCAGTACTTC	CAITRTGTYEQYF
TRBV5-1	TRBJ1-4	-	few	TGCGCCAGCAGCTTGGACACCCTTAATGAAAAACTGTTTTTT	CASSLDTLNEKLFF
TRBV25-1	TRBJ1-4	TRBD1	-	TGTGCCAGCTCGGACAGGGGGCGAGCTCGCGAAAAACTGTTTTTT	CASSDRGRAREKLFF
TRBV2	TRBJ2-2	-	-	TGTGCCAGGAAATCAGACAGGGGGGAGCTGTTTTTT	CARKSDRGELFF
TRBV25-1	TRBJ2-2	-	few	TGTGCCAGCAGCCCAACACAGGGAAGCGGTACCGGGGAGCTGTTTTTT	CASSPTQGSGTGELFF
TRBV10-3	TRBJ1-2	TRBD1	-	TGTGCCAGCAGTTCCAGGGGACAGCTGCTAGGGTATGGCTACACCTTC	CASSSRGQLLGYGYTF
TRBV12-3/TRBV12-4	TRBJ2-7	TRBD1	-	TGTGCCAGCAGTTCGGGACAGGCGATCTCCTACGAGCAGTACTTC	CASSSGQAISYEQYF
TRBV7-8	TRBJ1-5	-	many	TGTGCCAGCAGCCTGCGGGAGGGCTATCAGCCCCAGCATTTT	CASSLREGYQPQHF
TRBV2	TRBJ1-2	-	-	TGTGCCAGCAGGTTATTGGAAAGCCTCTATGGCTACACCTTC	CASRLLESLYGYTF
TRBV7-9	TRBJ1-1	TRBD1	many	TGTGCCAGCAGCCGACAGGGGCGGCCTGAAGCTTTCTTT	CASSRQGRPEAFF
TRBV7-9	TRBJ1-2	TRBD1	many	TGTGCCAGCAGCTTATTGCAGGGGGGAGGAGGCTACACCTTC	CASSLLQGGGGYTF
TRBV30	TRBJ1-1	-	-	TGTGCCTGGAACCCAGACACTACGAACACTGAAGCTTTCTTT	CAWNPDTTNTEAFF
TRBV10-3	TRBJ2-7	-	many	TGTGCCATCAGTGTTACCGCGCCCTACGCCTCCTACGAGCAGTACTTC	CAISVTAPYASYEQYF
TRBV7-2	TRBJ1-5	-	-	TGTGCCAGCAGCTTCCAAGGGACTGGGGAGCTCCAGCATTTT	CASSFQGTGELQHF
TRBV15	TRBJ2-7	-	-	TGTGCCACCAGCAGACCCGGACTTAACTACGAGCAGTACTTC	CATSRPGLNYEQYF
TRBV20-1	TRBJ2-7	TRBD2	few	TGCAGTGCCGAAGCGGGGGGAGCCTACGAGCAGTACTTC	CSAEAGGAYEQYF
TRBV10-3	TRBJ2-3	TRBD2	-	TGTGCCATCAACGCCGGGACTAGCGGCCCTAGCACAGATACGCAGTATTTT	CAINAGTSGPSTDTQYF
TRBV7-8	TRBJ1-5	-	-	TGTGCCAGCAGCTTAAACCACGCAAGCAATCAGCCCCAGCATTTT	CASSLNHASNQPQHF
TRBV19	TRBJ2-7	-	-	TGTGCCAGTAGTATATGGGGACACGAGACTTACGAGCAGTACTTC	CASSIWGHETYEQYF
TRBV6-6	TRBJ1-2	-	-	TGTGCCAGCAGTTCCTTTCATTGGGCGGACTATGGCTACACCTTC	CASSSFHWADYGYTF
TRBV2	TRBJ1-1	-	-	TGTGCCAGCAGGAGGGGGGGGGCTTTCTTT	CASRRGGAFF